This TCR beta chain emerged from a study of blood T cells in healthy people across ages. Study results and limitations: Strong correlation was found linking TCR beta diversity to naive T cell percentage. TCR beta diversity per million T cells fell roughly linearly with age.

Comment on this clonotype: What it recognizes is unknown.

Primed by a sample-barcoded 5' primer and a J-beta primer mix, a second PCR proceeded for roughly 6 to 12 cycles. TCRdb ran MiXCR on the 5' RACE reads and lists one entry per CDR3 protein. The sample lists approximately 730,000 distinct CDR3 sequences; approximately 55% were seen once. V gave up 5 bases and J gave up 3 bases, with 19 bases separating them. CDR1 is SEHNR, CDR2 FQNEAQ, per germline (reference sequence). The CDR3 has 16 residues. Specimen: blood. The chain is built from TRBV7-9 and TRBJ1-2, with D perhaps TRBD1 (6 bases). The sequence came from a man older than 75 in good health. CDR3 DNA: TGTGCCAGCAGCCCGAGGACAGTTAGCCTCGACTATGGCTACACCTTC. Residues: CASSPRTVSLDYGYTF.